The text below deals with one T cell receptor beta chain. Trimming took 0 bases from V and 6 from J, leaving 16 bases between them. Germline V CDR1 and CDR2: SGDLS, YYNGEE. The CDR3 runs 15 residues. The data were obtained in a study of cytomegalovirus exposure and HLA in healthy donors. Study information: The roughly 120 validation repertoires, a later analysis reported, used the same platform as the roughly 610 first-cohort repertoires.

The protocol was immunoSEQ multiplex PCR, while the TCRdb copy is restricted to in-frame clones and leaves out a portion. The table has approximately 71,000 clones, less than 95% seen once. The clonotype originates from a woman younger than 30 in good health and CMV-seronegative. The material sequenced was PBMCs. The rearrangement uses TRBV9 and TRBJ2-7; no firm D call. CDR3 in DNA: TGTGCCAGCAGCGTAGGTGGAGCCCTGAGGAGCGAGCAGTACTTC. Translating it yields CASSVGGALRSEQYF.